Listed below are T cell receptor beta chains from one sample, sequenced in a study of T cells expressing NK-cell markers. For each CDR3 protein, TCRdb gives one entry from its re-call of the 5' RACE reads, without DNA. The data show 150,000 or so distinct CDR3 sequences, and the top ten clones hold less than 20%. Specimen: blood T cells: a sorted CD56 or NKG2C T cell subset, CD4+ or CD8+ T cells, or bulk PBMC T cells (not recorded which). The source is a woman between 18 and 69 years old in good health. Each CDR3 is given with its conserved first and last residue.

j_gene	v_gene	CDR3aa
TRBJ2-1	TRBV2	CASSEFRTSGYNEQFF
TRBJ2-5	TRBV27	CASSINRDAETQYF
TRBJ2-2	TRBV10-3	CAISSGGAGTGELFF
TRBJ2-1	TRBV2	CASSDGGTSGYNEQFF
TRBJ2-7	TRBV30	CAWGTGNYEQYF
TRBJ2-3	TRBV24-1	CATSDPRTGGWTDTQYF
TRBJ2-1	TRBV30	CAGRQSSYNEQFF
TRBJ1-6	TRBV6-1	CASDLQGISPLHF
TRBJ2-1	TRBV6-1	CASSMRGEVRNEQFF
TRBJ1-1	TRBV6-5	CASSLTGQGATEAFF
TRBJ1-1	TRBV10-2	CASSDPASIGGTEAFF
TRBJ2-1	TRBV7-2	CASSLGLGYNEQFF
TRBJ2-3	TRBV29-1	CSVVGGRPDGAQYF
TRBJ2-7	TRBV28	CASSFLRGDYEQYF
TRBJ1-2	TRBV6-5	CASSYQATGGDGYTF
TRBJ1-4	TRBV4-1	CASSHRDSKAWINEKLFF
TRBJ2-1	TRBV6-1	CASTPGAGGSFHEQFF
TRBJ2-7	TRBV2	CASSPESVGEQYF
TRBJ2-7	TRBV10-3	CAIGLAGTYEQYF
TRBJ2-2	TRBV21-1	CAGHSKKHRGFTTGELFF
TRBJ1-5	TRBV20-1	CSAHPDRYQPQHF
TRBJ2-3	TRBV12-3/TRBV12-4	CASSIGTSAADTQYF
TRBJ2-2	TRBV3-1	CASSPAGVDTGELFF
TRBJ2-7	TRBV5-1	CASKGQGATEQYF
TRBJ2-3	TRBV7-8	CASSLVGRSDTQSF
TRBJ2-7	TRBV15	CATSREGQGSYEQYF
TRBJ2-5	TRBV12-3/TRBV12-4	CASSFQNLTGLFRETQYF
TRBJ1-2	TRBV12-3/TRBV12-4	CASRLLSGYTF
TRBJ1-4	TRBV6-5	CASSSGGDRGEKLFF